This T cell receptor (beta chain) was found in a study of T cell repertoires in cytomegalovirus infection. Trimming left V 5 bases short and J 5 bases short, with 18 bases between. Per germline, CDR1 MNHEY and CDR2 SMNVEV (reference sequence). This CDR3 has 15 amino acids. TCRdb reprocessed the reads with MiXCR, giving one entry per CDR3 protein. Among approximately 170,000 distinct CDR3 sequences listed, about 15% were seen once. The sequence was obtained from a human donor in good health (CMV status not recorded). Some clones in this sample may be carry-over from other donors' samples. The sample comprised PBMCs. The chain couples TRBV27 to TRBJ1-1; a weak D match, TRBD1 (5 bases). CDR3 nucleotides: TGTGCCAGCAGTCTAGTCCGGACAAGGTCGACTGAAGCTTTCTTT. Its translation is CASSLVRTRSTEAFF.